What follows is one TCR beta chain and its context. This CDR3 spans 15 amino acids. V lost 0 bases, J lost 1 base, and 2 bases stayed unmatched. CDR1 is SGDLS, CDR2 YYNGEE, per germline. The data belong to a study of blood T cell repertoires in COVID-19. Study as a whole: PBMCs, B-cell-depleted T cells, or T cells were the source of the cDNA or gDNA that made up the material.

Here immunoSEQ multiplex PCR was the method, and the copy in TCRdb shows in-frame clones only, minus some. Among about 350,000 clones listed, around nine tenths were seen once. What was sequenced was peripheral blood. This TCR was sampled from a woman in her fifties or sixties with COVID-19, enrolled during active disease. The chain links TRBV9 to TRBJ2-5, with 8 bases fitting TRBD2. CDR3 sequence: CASSVAGGLQETQYF. DNA of the CDR3: TGTGCCAGCAGCGTAGCGGGGGGGCTCCAAGAGACCCAGTACTTC.